Many counts were recorded for the clone carrying this TCR beta chain. No antigen is known for it. Bone marrow was sampled from every patient at the time of active disease. The sample is drawn from a study of read filtering for tumor transcriptome and immune sequencing. Study in general: Mean patient age was about 66 years, range about 45 to 90; 17 male, some 14 female. IR-seq gave about 4 to 10.27 million TCR reads per sample; RNA-seq gave about 80 to 1,300. Points from the study as a whole: The sorted CD138-negative fraction was a mixed bone marrow immune population, not purified T cells.

Molecular barcoded adaptors covering alpha/delta and beta/gamma chains were used on 400 ng RNA. MiXCR, applied by TCRdb to the reads, yields one record per CDR3 protein. The repertoire includes about 57,000 distinct CDR3 sequences, under 25% of them detected once, and approximately 18% sits in the top ten. Material for sequencing was a population of CD138-negative cells sorted from bone marrow. The source of this sequence is a donor at least 40 years old with multiple myeloma.

The CDR3 bases are TGTGCCAGCAGCCTAATTGGGACTAGCGGGTCCTCTCAGTTCTTC. This codes for CASSLIGTSGSSQFF. The rearrangement links TRBV12-3 or TRBV12-4 to TRBJ2-1; 12 positions match TRBD2. Trimming removed 6 bases from V and 13 bases from J; junction bases left unmatched: 13. CDR3 length: 15 residues.